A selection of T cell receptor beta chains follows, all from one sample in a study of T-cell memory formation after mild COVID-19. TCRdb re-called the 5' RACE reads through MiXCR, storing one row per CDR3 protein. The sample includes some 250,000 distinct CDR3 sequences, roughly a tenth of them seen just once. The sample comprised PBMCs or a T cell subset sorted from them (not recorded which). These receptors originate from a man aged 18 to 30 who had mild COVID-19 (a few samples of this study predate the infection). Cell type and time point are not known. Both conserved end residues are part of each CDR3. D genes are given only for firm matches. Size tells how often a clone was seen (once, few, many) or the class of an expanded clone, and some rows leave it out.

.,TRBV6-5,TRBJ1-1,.,TGTGTCTCCTACGCTCCAGGCACTGAAGCTTTCTTT,CVSYAPGTEAFF
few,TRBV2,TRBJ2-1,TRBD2,TGTGCCAGCAGTGAAGCGGGGATGGGAGGAGCGGGGAATGAGCAGTTCTTC,CASSEAGMGGAGNEQFF
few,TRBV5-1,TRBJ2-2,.,TGCGCCAGCTGCATACAGGGCCCCGGGGAGCTGTTTTTT,CASCIQGPGELFF
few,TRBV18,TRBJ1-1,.,TGTGCCAGCTCACCGGGCCGGACCATTCAGAACACTGAAGCTTTCTTT,CASSPGRTIQNTEAFF
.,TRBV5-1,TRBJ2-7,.,TGCGCCAGCAGCTTGGGGGGGTCCACCTACGAGCAGTACTTC,CASSLGGSTYEQYF
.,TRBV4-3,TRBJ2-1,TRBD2,TGCGCCAGCAGCCAAGAGACTAGCGGTAATTACAATGAGCAGTTCTTC,CASSQETSGNYNEQFF
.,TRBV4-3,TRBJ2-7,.,TGCGCCAGCAGCCAAGGATCCGGATCCCTCTCCTACGAGCAGTACTTC,CASSQGSGSLSYEQYF
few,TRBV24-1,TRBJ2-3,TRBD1,TGTGCCACCAGTGAACCCGGACAGGGAACAGATACGCAGTATTTT,CATSEPGQGTDTQYF
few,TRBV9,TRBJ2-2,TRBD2,TGTGCCAGCAGTCGCCGCGGGGGGGCCTCCGCCGGGGAGCTGTTTTTT,CASSRRGGASAGELFF
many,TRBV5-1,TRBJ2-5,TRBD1,TGCGCCAGCAGCTGGACAGGGACCGGAGAGACCCAGTACTTC,CASSWTGTGETQYF
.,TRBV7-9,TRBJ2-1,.,TGTGCCAGCAGCTTGAGAAGCTTTGAGCGGTTCTTC,CASSLRSFERFF
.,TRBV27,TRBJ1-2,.,TGTGCCAGCAGTCCGGGACGGTCGTATGGCTACACCTTC,CASSPGRSYGYTF
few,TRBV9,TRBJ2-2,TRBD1,TGTGCCAGCAGCTCCCGGGACAGGCCGAACACCGGGGAGCTGTTTTTT,CASSSRDRPNTGELFF
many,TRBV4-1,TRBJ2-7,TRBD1,TGCGCCAGCAGCAACCGACAGGGCTCCTACGAGCAGTACTTC,CASSNRQGSYEQYF
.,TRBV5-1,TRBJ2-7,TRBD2,TGCGCCAGCGGGCGGGGGTGCTTGTGGGAGCAGTACTTC,CASGRGCLWEQYF